These 32 T cell receptor beta chains were sequenced from one sample in a study of T cell responses to AZD1222 COVID-19 vaccine (dated by TCRdb to the early 2020s). Preparation of the library involved the immunoSEQ multiplex PCR assay. TCRdb holds this immuneACCESS table with in-frame rearrangements only. Some clones are missing; in checked studies, unresolved V genes explain under half, and the rest has no known cause. The sample includes around 130,000 clones, with around 90% observed a single time. The top ten clones comprise less than 2% of the sample. The sample's time point label is to be understood as: about 28 days (+/-7) after the second vaccine dose. The sample in question was peripheral blood, obtained 28 days after the second AZD1222 dose. Receptors were obtained from an adult who received the AZD1222 COVID-19 vaccine.

The table lists this clone with a few counts. The chain employs TRBV29-1 and TRBJ1-1, with D perhaps TRBD1 (6 bases). The CDR3 has 14 residues. V dropped 4 bases and J dropped 4 bases, with 16 bases sitting between them. Germline loops: CDR1 SQVTM, CDR2 ANQGSEA. This CDR3 reads CSVAGGGRVTEAFF. The CDR3 nucleotides are TGCAGCGTTGCAGGAGGGGGTAGAGTCACTGAAGCTTTCTTT.

The rearrangement uses TRBV11-3 and TRBJ2-1; D is undetermined. The germline V gene has CDR1 SGHNT and CDR2 YENEEA. CDR3 length: 12 amino acids. The V end was cut by 0 bases, the J end by 5 bases, with 2 bases between. CDR3 loop: CASSLDHNEQFF. The CDR3 DNA is TGTGCCAGCAGCTTAGATCACAATGAGCAGTTCTTC.

The J gene is TRBJ1-6, the V gene TRBV5-6; TRBD1 might be the D (5 bases). The ends were cut back, 4 bases at V and 4 bases at J, with 15 bases in the middle. This CDR3 is built from 16 residues. Germline values: CDR1 SGHDT, CDR2 YYEEEE. The CDR3 nucleotides read TGTGCCAGCAGCATCGGGGCCGGGGGTTATAATTCACCCCTCCACTTT. It yields the protein CASSIGAGGYNSPLHF. Looking up the rest from reference TRBV5-6 and TRBJ1-6 gives the full variable domain: DAGVTQSPTHLIKTRGQQVTLRCSPKSGHDTVSWYQQALGQGPQFIFQYYEEEERQRGNFPDRFSGHQFPNYSSELNVNALLLGDSALYLCASSIGAGGYNSPLHFGNGTRLTVT.

The chain employs TRBV14 and TRBJ1-3, with D possibly being TRBD1 (6 bases). Trimming removed 4 bases at V and 4 bases at J, with 20 bases between. Looked up from germline, CDR1 is SGHDN and CDR2 is FVKESK. The CDR3 is made up of 17 amino acids. This CDR3 is CASSRGGNPRGGNTIYF. CDR3 coding DNA: TGTGCCAGCAGCCGAGGGGGGAACCCGCGGGGCGGAAACACCATATATTTT.

The V call is TRBV24-1, the J call TRBJ2-3; possibly TRBD2 for D (6 bases). Per germline, CDR1 KGHDR and CDR2 SFDVKD. The CDR3 length is 12 residues. V was pared by 3 bases and J by 6 bases, with 6 bases between. The CDR3 protein is CATSDAGDTQYF. Here the CDR3 DNA reads TGTGCCACCAGTGATGCGGGGGATACGCAGTATTTT.

The chain employs TRBV7-2 and TRBJ1-1; 7 nucleotides agree with TRBD1. Losses at the gene ends were 2 bases for V and 6 bases for J; bases not matched to a gene: 3. CDR1 SGHTA and CDR2 FQGNSA come from the germline V gene. This CDR3 is built from 13 residues. CDR3 bases: TGTGCCAGCAGCTTATACAGGGGCGCTGAAGCTTTCTTT. It encodes CASSLYRGAEAFF.

V is TRBV24-1 and J is TRBJ2-1; 12 bases are shared with TRBD2. Germline trimming cut 4 bases from V and 3 bases from J; bases unmatched to any gene: 3. The germline gives CDR1 KGHDR, CDR2 SFDVKD. The CDR3 is 16 residues long. CDR3 nucleotides: TGTGCCACCAGTGACCCGACTAGCGGGAGCTACAATGAGCAGTTCTTC. It specifies CATSDPTSGSYNEQFF.

This clone was observed at least ten times. The chain recombines TRBV6-4 with TRBJ2-3; TRBD1 or TRBD2 may be the D gene (5 bases each). The CDR3 totals 16 residues. Germline CDR1 reads MRHNA; CDR2 reads SNTAGT. V was clipped by 0 bases and J by 3 bases, with 13 bases between them. The CDR3 coding sequence is TGTGCCAGCAGTGACTCTGGGGGTAGTGGGACAGATACGCAGTATTTT. Translating it yields CASSDSGGSGTDTQYF.

The chain carries TRBV5-1 and TRBJ1-4; D gene uncertain. The germline V and J ends were trimmed by 0 bases and 4 bases, with 10 bases remaining between them. Looked up from germline, CDR1 is SGHRS and CDR2 is YFSETQ. This CDR3 has 15 amino acids. This CDR3 reads CASSLGQALNEKLFF. The CDR3 DNA follows: TGCGCCAGCAGCTTGGGTCAGGCACTTAATGAAAAACTGTTTTTT.

This clone occurred once. V and J are TRBV12-5 and TRBJ2-1; 8 positions agree with TRBD1. The V gene's germline CDR1 is LGHNT and CDR2 FRNRAP. J was trimmed by 4 bases and V by 1 base; bases with no gene match: 12. The CDR3 spans 18 residues. The CDR3 reads CASGLEQGAGVYYNEQFF. The CDR3 bases are TGTGCTAGTGGTTTGGAGCAGGGGGCAGGGGTTTATTACAATGAGCAGTTCTTC.

The rearrangement links TRBV7-2 to TRBJ2-3; 7 bases agree with TRBD2. Trimming cost V 2 bases and J 0 bases; bases outside gene matches: 5. The germline V gene encodes CDR1 SGHTA and CDR2 FQGNSA. The CDR3 contains 16 residues. The CDR3 DNA reads TGTGCCAGCAGCTTAATTTTACTAGCGAGCACAGATACGCAGTATTTT. Protein product: CASSLILLASTDTQYF.

The V call is TRBV9, the J call TRBJ1-1, with D possibly TRBD1 on 6 matching bases. Looked up from germline, CDR1 is SGDLS and CDR2 is YYNGEE. V was trimmed by 4 bases and J by 2 bases, leaving 9 bases between them. The CDR3 length is 13 residues. The chain's CDR3 is CASSPQGNTEAFF. The CDR3 coding sequence is TGTGCCAGCAGCCCACAGGGAAACACTGAAGCTTTCTTT.

This sequence joins TRBV20-1 and TRBJ1-1; D is unresolved. Germline V gene sequence: CDR1 DFQATT, CDR2 SNEGSKA (reference sequence). The V and J ends lost 4 bases and 11 bases respectively, with 11 bases between them. The length of the CDR3 is 10 residues. The CDR3 loop is CSATGMRAFF. The CDR3 coding sequence is TGCAGTGCTACCGGGATGAGGGCTTTCTTT.

The V call is TRBV6-5, the J call TRBJ1-2, with a possible D match to TRBD1 (5 bases). V lost 6 bases, J lost 6 bases, and 11 bases lay in between. The CDR3 is 12 residues long. Germline V gene lookup returns CDR1 MNHEY and CDR2 SVGAGI. In DNA form, the CDR3 reads TGTGCCAGCAGGGGGACGGGTAATGGCTACACCTTC. It is translated as CASRGTGNGYTF.

The V gene is TRBV7-2, the J gene TRBJ2-3; 9 bases match TRBD2. This CDR3 spans 14 amino acids. V trimming: 7 bases; J trimming: 5 bases; junction bases outside the gene matches: 7. Germline V lookup: CDR1 SGHTA, CDR2 FQGNSA. CDR3 loop: CASIVSGGLDTQYF. The CDR3 coding sequence is TGTGCCAGCATAGTGAGCGGGGGGTTAGATACGCAGTATTTT.

J is TRBJ1-5 and V is TRBV7-2; TRBD1 matches at 7 bases. Trimming at V came to 1 base and at J to 3 bases, leaving 6 bases not matched to a gene. The germline V gene encodes CDR1 SGHTA and CDR2 FQGNSA. The CDR3 has 16 residues. The CDR3 reads CASSLVEGQFNQPQHF. The CDR3 region has the DNA TGTGCCAGCAGCTTAGTTGAGGGACAGTTCAATCAGCCCCAGCATTTT.

J is TRBJ1-5 and V is TRBV6-6; 7 nucleotides match TRBD1. J lost 5 bases, V lost 5 bases, and 3 bases had no gene match. Looked up from germline, CDR1 is MNHNY and CDR2 is SVGAGI (reference sequence). CDR3 size: 13 residues. The DNA for the CDR3 is TGTGCCAGCAGTGACAGGGTACATCAGCCCCAGCATTTT. Translated, it gives CASSDRVHQPQHF.

This chain connects TRBV9 to TRBJ1-4, with D tentatively TRBD1 (6 bases). CDR3 size: 15 residues. From germline, CDR1 is SGDLS and CDR2 YYNGEE. Trimming left V 1 base short and J 5 bases short, with 12 bases between. The CDR3 loop is CASSVKGQTNEKLFF. The CDR3, as DNA: TGTGCCAGCAGCGTAAAAGGACAGACAAATGAAAAACTGTTTTTT.

V usage is TRBV19 and J usage is TRBJ2-1; the match to TRBD1 covers 7 bases. V trimming: 6 bases; J trimming: 1 base; junction bases outside the gene matches: 3. Germline values: CDR1 LNHDA, CDR2 SQIVND (reference sequence). The CDR3 is 14 amino acids. The CDR3 loop is CASRPGQSYNEQFF. CDR3 coding DNA: TGTGCCAGTAGGCCGGGACAGTCCTACAATGAGCAGTTCTTC.

The chain combines TRBV5-1 with TRBJ1-4; the D gene is possibly TRBD1 (6 bases). V lost 4 bases, J lost 5 bases, and 12 bases lay in between. The CDR3 totals 14 residues. Germline V lookup: CDR1 SGHRS, CDR2 YFSETQ. The CDR3 coding sequence is TGCGCCAGCAGCAACCGGGACACGAATGAAAAACTGTTTTTT. Translating it yields CASSNRDTNEKLFF.

The chain employs TRBV6-5 and TRBJ2-3, with 9 bases identical to TRBD1. CDR1 MNHEY and CDR2 SVGAGI come from the germline V gene. V shed 6 bases and J 1 base; nucleotides not matched to a gene: 5. CDR3 length: 15 residues. The CDR3 coding sequence is TGTGCCAGCAGGCAGACAGGGGGAGGCACAGATACGCAGTATTTT. This translates into CASRQTGGGTDTQYF.

This chain links TRBV21-1 with TRBJ2-7; whether TRBD1, the table's D call, matches the DNA was not checked. TRBV21-1 is a listed pseudogene. This CDR3 has 14 amino acids. The DNA of the CDR3 is TGTGCCAGCAGCCCCGGGACAGGGGTCCACGAGCAGTACTTC. Amino acids: CASSPGTGVHEQYF.

The V gene is TRBV11-3, the J gene TRBJ2-3; 12 positions agree with TRBD2. From germline, CDR1 is SGHNT and CDR2 YENEEA. The V segment lost 5 bases and the J segment 3 bases; nucleotides outside the gene matches: 6. The length of the CDR3 is 16 residues. CDR3 sequence: CASSLSGTSGTDTQYF. The CDR3 nucleotides are TGTGCCAGCAGCCTCTCAGGGACTAGCGGGACAGATACGCAGTATTTT.

This chain links TRBV29-1 with TRBJ1-2; D gene unclear. Per the germline V gene, CDR1 is SQVTM and CDR2 is ANQGSEA. With 7 bases removed from V and 8 bases from J, the gap between germline ends came to 20 bases. CDR3 length: 13 amino acids. The CDR3 reads CSAYRAAHQGYTF. CDR3 DNA: TGCAGCGCCTATAGGGCAGCGCACCAAGGCTACACCTTC.

This chain uses TRBV10-3 with TRBJ1-6; no definite D call. This CDR3 contains 14 residues. Trimming left V 8 bases short and J 5 bases short, with 13 bases between. From germline, CDR1 is ENHRY and CDR2 SYGVKD. The CDR3 loop reads CAISSPRDNSPLHF. CDR3 coding DNA: TGTGCCATCTCTTCCCCCCGGGATAATTCACCCCTCCACTTT.

This clone was picked up one time. The chain couples TRBV7-8 to TRBJ2-3; 7 bases are a match to TRBD2. J lost 2 bases, V lost 1 base, and 3 bases had no gene match. The CDR3 runs 15 residues. Germline V gene data show CDR1 as SGHVS and CDR2 as FQNEAQ. The CDR3 sequence is CASSLGLATTDTQYF. CDR3 nucleotide sequence: TGTGCCAGCAGCTTAGGACTAGCTACCACAGATACGCAGTATTTT.

The gene calls are TRBV5-4 and TRBJ2-5; D may correspond to TRBD1 or TRBD2 (5 bases each). CDR1 and CDR2 from the germline V gene are SGHNT and YYREEE (reference sequence). This CDR3 region has 14 residues. V lost 4 bases to trimming and J lost 5 bases, with 15 bases between them. The CDR3 DNA is TGTGCCAGCAGCCTGGGGGTCCTGGGGGAGACCCAGTACTTC. Translated, it gives CASSLGVLGETQYF.

The chain recombines TRBV6-5 with TRBJ1-1; no definite D call. CDR1 is MNHEY and CDR2 is SVGAGI in the germline V gene. The CDR3 contains 12 residues. Trimming left V 6 bases short and J 7 bases short, with 12 bases between. CDR3 region: CASRPPTGEAFF. In nucleotides, the CDR3 is TGTGCCAGCAGACCTCCGACGGGTGAAGCTTTCTTT.

The chain is built from TRBV11-2 and TRBJ2-5; D unclear. The length of the CDR3 is 12 residues. Trimming took 0 bases from V and 5 from J, leaving 4 bases between them. The germline V gene encodes CDR1 SGHAT and CDR2 FQNNGV. CDR3 region: CASSLDRETQYF. CDR3 in DNA: TGTGCCAGCAGCTTAGATCGTGAGACCCAGTACTTC.

The J gene is TRBJ2-3, the V gene TRBV6-5; tentative D call: TRBD2 (6 bases). Trimming cost V 6 bases and J 6 bases, with 13 bases left between them. CDR1 MNHEY and CDR2 SVGAGI come from the germline V gene. The CDR3 contains 13 residues. CDR3 loop: CASRRDSVDTQYF. Here the CDR3 DNA reads TGTGCCAGCAGAAGGGACTCGGTGGATACGCAGTATTTT.

The chain is built from TRBV7-8 and TRBJ1-2, with D uncertain. CDR3 length equals 12 residues. V lost 5 bases to trimming and J lost 5 bases, with 9 bases between them. The germline V gene has CDR1 SGHVS and CDR2 FQNEAQ. The DNA for the CDR3 is TGTGCCAGCAGCCCAGACATATATGGCTACACCTTC. Its translation is CASSPDIYGYTF.

In regard to this clone: In the same sample, other DNA sequences code for this CDR3. The V and J genes are TRBV30 and TRBJ1-2; D unresolved. Germline values: CDR1 GTSNPN, CDR2 SVGIG (reference sequence). The CDR3 contains 11 residues. V lost 4 bases and J 4 bases, leaving 7 bases between the germline ends. DNA for the CDR3: TGTGCCTGGACGGCAAGCTATGGCTACACCTTC. Translating gives CAWTASYGYTF. The full variable domain, completed using reference TRBV30 and TRBJ1-2, is SQTIHQWPATLVQPVGSPLSLECTVEGTSNPNLYWYRQAAGRGLQLLFYSVGIGQISSEVPQNLSASRPQDRQFILSSKKLLLSDSGFYLCAWTASYGYTFGSGTRLTVV.